This TCR beta chain was recorded in a study of CD8 T cells in ankylosing spondylitis. The CDR3 totals 16 residues. J was trimmed by 3 bases and V by 3 bases; bases with no gene match: 9. Germline values: CDR1 DFQATT, CDR2 SNEGSKA (reference sequence). This clonotype was seen repeatedly, ten times or more. Antigen: not known. Study-wide points: Disease-linked clones bore a CD8+ phenotype and were relatively rare in peripheral blood. Significant enrichment of disease-linked clones was reported in matched ankylosing spondylitis synovial fluid. Reports of some motif variants in reactive arthritis synovial fluid and blood predate this one.

Quantitative 5'-RACE with molecular barcodes produced the TCR beta libraries. TCRdb used MiXCR to reprocess the 5' RACE reads, holding one entry per CDR3 protein. The table has a few hundred thousand distinct CDR3 sequences, approximately 11% seen once. Sequences were obtained from blood, either unsorted or a sorted T cell fraction (not recorded which). This chain connects TRBV20-1 to TRBJ2-3; TRBD2 matches at 10 bases. This receptor was obtained from a male donor with ankylosing spondylitis or in good health (not recorded which). CDR3: CSARASSGSGTDTQYF. Written as DNA, the CDR3 is TGCAGTGCTAGGGCCTCTAGCGGGAGTGGGACAGATACGCAGTATTTT.